This T cell receptor beta chain comes out of a study of technical replicates of blood from a handful of donors. Using immunoSEQ multiplex PCR, the repertoire was profiled, and TCRdb retains in-frame clones only, with some absent. Of about 76,000 clones detected, 95% to 97% appear once; the ten largest clones hold approximately 0.2%. Germline V CDR1 and CDR2: ENHRY, SYGVKD. V shed 4 bases, J shed 8 bases, and the junction held 8 bases outside the gene matches. This CDR3 has 15 residues. The V and J genes are TRBV10-3 and TRBJ2-1; 10 bases map to TRBD2. The sequenced sample consisted of T cells isolated from PBMCs. This clonotype was obtained from a human donor in good health. The CDR3: CAISGGQREGYEQFF. The DNA for the CDR3 is TGTGCCATCAGTGGGGGTCAGCGGGAGGGCTATGAGCAGTTCTTC.